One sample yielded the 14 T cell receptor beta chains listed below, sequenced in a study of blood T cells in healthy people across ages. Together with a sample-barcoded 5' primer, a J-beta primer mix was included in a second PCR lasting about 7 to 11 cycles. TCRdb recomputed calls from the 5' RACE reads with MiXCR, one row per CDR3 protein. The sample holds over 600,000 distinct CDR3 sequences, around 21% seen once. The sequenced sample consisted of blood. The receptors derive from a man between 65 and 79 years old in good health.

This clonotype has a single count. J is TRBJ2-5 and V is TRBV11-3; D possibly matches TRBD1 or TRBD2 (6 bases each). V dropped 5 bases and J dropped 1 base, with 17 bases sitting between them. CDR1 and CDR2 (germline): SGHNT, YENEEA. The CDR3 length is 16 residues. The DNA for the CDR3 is TGTGCCAGCAGCAAACCTCAACGGGGGCTCCAAGAGACCCAGTACTTC. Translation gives CASSKPQRGLQETQYF.

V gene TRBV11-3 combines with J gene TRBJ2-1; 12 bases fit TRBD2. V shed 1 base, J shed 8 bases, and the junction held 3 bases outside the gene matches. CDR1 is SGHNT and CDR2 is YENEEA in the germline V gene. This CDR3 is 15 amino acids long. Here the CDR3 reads CASSLGGTSGHEQFF. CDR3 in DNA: TGTGCCAGCAGCTTAGGGGGGACTAGCGGGCATGAGCAGTTCTTC.

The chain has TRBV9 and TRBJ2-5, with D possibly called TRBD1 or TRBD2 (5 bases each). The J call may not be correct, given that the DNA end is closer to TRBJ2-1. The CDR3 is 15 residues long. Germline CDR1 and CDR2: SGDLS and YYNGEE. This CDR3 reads CASSDRDPRYSKQFF. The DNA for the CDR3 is TGTGCCAGCAGCGACCGGGACCCCCGTTATAGTAAGCAGTTCTTC.

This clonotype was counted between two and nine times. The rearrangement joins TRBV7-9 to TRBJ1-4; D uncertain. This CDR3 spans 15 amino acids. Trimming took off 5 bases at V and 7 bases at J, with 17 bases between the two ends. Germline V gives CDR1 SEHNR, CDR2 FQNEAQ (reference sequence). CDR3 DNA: TGTGCCAGCAGCAACCCGGGATATCCGGGTGAAAAACTGTTTTTT. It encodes CASSNPGYPGEKLFF.

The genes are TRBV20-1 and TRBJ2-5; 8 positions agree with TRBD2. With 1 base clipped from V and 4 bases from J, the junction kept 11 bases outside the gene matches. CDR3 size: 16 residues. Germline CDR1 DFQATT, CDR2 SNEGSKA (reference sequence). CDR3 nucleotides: TGCAGTGCTAGAGCTCTTAGCGGGATTATTGGAGAGACCCAGTACTTC. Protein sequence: CSARALSGIIGETQYF.

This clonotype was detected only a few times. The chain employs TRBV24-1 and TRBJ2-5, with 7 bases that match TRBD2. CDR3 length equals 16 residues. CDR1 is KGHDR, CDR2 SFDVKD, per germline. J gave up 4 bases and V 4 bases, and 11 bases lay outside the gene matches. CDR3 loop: CATSDPATSSGETQYF. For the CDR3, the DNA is TGTGCCACCAGTGACCCTGCGACTAGCTCCGGAGAGACCCAGTACTTC.

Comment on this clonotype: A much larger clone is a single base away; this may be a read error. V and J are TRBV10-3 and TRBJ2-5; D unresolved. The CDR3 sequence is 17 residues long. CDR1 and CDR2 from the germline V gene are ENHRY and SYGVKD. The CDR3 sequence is CAISDGRTLAVQEAQYF. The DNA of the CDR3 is TGTGCCATCAGCGACGGCCGAACGTTGGCGGTCCAAGAGGCCCAGTACTTC.

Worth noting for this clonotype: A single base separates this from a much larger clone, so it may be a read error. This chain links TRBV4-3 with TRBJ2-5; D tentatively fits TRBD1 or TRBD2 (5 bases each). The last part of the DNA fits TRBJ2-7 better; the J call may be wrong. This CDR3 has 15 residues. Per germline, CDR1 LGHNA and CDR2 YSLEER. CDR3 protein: CASSQDWDGAYEQYF. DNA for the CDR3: TGCGCCAGCAGCCAAGATTGGGACGGAGCCTACGAGCAGTACTTC.

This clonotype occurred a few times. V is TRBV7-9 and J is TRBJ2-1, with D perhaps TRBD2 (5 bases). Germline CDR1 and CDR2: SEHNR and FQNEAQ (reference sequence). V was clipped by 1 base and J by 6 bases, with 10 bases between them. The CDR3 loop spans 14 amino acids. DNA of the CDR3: TGTGCCAGCAGCTTAGGTATAGCGTTCAATGAGCAGTTCTTC. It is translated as CASSLGIAFNEQFF.

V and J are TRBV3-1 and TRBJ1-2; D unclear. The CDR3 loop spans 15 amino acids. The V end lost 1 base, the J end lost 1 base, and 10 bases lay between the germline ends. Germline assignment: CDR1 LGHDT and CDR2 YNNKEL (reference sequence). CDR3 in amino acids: CASSQAQAVNYGYTF. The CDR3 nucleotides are TGTGCCAGCAGCCAAGCGCAGGCGGTTAACTATGGCTACACCTTC. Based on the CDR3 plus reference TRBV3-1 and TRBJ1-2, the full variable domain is DTAVSQTPKYLVTQMGNDKSIKCEQNLGHDTMYWYKQDSKKFLKIMFSYNNKELIINETVPNRFSPKSPDKAHLNLHINSLELGDSAVYFCASSQAQAVNYGYTFGSGTRLTVV.

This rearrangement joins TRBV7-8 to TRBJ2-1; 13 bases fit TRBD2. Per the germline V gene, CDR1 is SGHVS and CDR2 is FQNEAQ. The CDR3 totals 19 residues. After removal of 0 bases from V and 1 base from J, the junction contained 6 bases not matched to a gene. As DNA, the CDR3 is TGTGCCAGCAGCTTAGCTGGACTAGCGGGAGCCCCATCCTACAATGAGCAGTTCTTC. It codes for CASSLAGLAGAPSYNEQFF.

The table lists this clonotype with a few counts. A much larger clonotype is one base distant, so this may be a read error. The chain's CDR3 is CAGARQGAGELFF. CDR3 nucleotide sequence: TGTGCCGGCGCTAGACAGGGAGCCGGGGAGCTGTTTTTT. V and J are TRBV6-5 and TRBJ2-2; 7 bases are shared with TRBD1. The CDR3 contains 13 residues. Germline lookup yields CDR1 MNHEY and CDR2 SVGAGI. V lost 11 bases to trimming and J lost 6 bases; unmatched junction nucleotides: 9.

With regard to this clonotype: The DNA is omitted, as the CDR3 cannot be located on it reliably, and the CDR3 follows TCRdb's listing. Here the CDR3 reads CASSFGGGTSNTEYF. J is TRBJ2-3 and V is TRBV5-1; TRBD2 was called by the table and not checked on the DNA. Germline V gene lookup returns CDR1 SGHRS and CDR2 YFSETQ. A total of 15 residues make up the CDR3, ends included.

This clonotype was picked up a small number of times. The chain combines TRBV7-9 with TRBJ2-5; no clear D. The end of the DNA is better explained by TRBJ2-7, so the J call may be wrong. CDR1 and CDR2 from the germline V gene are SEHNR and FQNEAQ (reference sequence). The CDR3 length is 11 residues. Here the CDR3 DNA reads TGTGCCAGCACCTCAGATTCCGAGCAGTACTTC. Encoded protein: CASTSDSEQYF.